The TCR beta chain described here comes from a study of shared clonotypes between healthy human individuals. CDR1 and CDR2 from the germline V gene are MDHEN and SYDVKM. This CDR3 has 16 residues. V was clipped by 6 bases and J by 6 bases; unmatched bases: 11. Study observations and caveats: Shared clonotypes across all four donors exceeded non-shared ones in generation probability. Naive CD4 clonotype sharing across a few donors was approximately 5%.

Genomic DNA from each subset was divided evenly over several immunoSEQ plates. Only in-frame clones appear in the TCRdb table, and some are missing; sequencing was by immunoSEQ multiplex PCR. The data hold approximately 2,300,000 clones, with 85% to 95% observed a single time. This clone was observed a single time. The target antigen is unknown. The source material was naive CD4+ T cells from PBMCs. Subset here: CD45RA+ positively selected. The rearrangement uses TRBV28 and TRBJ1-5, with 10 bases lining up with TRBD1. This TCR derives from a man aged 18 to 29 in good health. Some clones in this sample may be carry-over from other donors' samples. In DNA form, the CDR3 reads TGTGCCAGCAGGCAGCGGGACAGGGGCTGGGGTCAGCCCCAGCATTTT. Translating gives CASRQRDRGWGQPQHF.